The present entry profiles one TCR beta chain with its context. Antigen: not known. V lost 1 base to trimming and J lost 9 bases; unmatched junction nucleotides: 2. CDR1 and CDR2 from the germline V gene are MGHDK and SYGVNS. CDR3 size: 12 residues. This record comes from a study of cytomegalovirus exposure and HLA in healthy donors. On the study more broadly: Drawn from HLA-typed donors, some 80 million unique TCRs were held in an early data release. Study outcomes and limitations: Most TCR sequences showed up rarely, but some public TCRs showed up in many donors. A missense DCLRE1C variant was associated with V- and J-gene trimming of TCR beta chains in a later analysis, and an independent cohort replicated the association.

The primer mix had 60 Vbeta and 13 Jbeta primers. Method: immunoSEQ multiplex PCR; TCRdb's copy keeps in-frame clones and lacks some. The data contain 95,000 to 100,000 clones, roughly 80% of them singletons. The chain recombines TRBV25-1 with TRBJ1-1; 7 bases are shared with TRBD1. The sample was PBMCs. This receptor was identified in a man aged 35-49 years in good health and CMV-seronegative. The CDR3 reads CASSELRGQAFF. DNA for the CDR3: TGTGCCAGCAGTGAATTGAGGGGGCAAGCTTTCTTT.